Listed below are T cell receptor beta chains from one sample, sequenced in a study of human T cells and chemical hapten exposure. A single record per CDR3 protein comes from TCRdb applying MiXCR to the RACE reads. Here the sample spans about 380,000 distinct CDR3 sequences, 5% to 6.5% being singletons. The sequences come from whole blood, collected in connection with sensitization to the hapten diphenylcyclopropenone (DPC). The source is a woman between 45 and 65 years old with alopecia areata. Some clones in this sample may be carry-over from other donors' samples. Both conserved end residues are part of each CDR3. A D gene is named only where the DNA matches it firmly. Clone size is given for some rows only: seen once, a few or many times, or a class if the clone is expanded.

v_gene: TRBV7-2
j_gene: TRBJ2-3
abundance: few
d_gene: -
CDR3aa: CASSRIQGDTQYF
CDR3nt: TGTGCCAGCAGCCGAATCCAGGGTGATACGCAGTATTTT

v_gene: TRBV4-2
j_gene: TRBJ2-3
abundance: -
d_gene: TRBD2
CDR3aa: CASSLGISGGPPTDTQYF
CDR3nt: TGTGCCAGCAGCCTAGGGATTAGCGGGGGCCCGCCCACAGATACGCAGTATTTT

v_gene: TRBV9
j_gene: TRBJ2-7
abundance: many
d_gene: TRBD2
CDR3aa: CASSSQSPGGHNEQYF
CDR3nt: TGTGCCAGCAGCTCCCAAAGCCCGGGGGGGCACAACGAGCAGTACTTC

v_gene: TRBV7-2
j_gene: TRBJ2-1
abundance: many
d_gene: TRBD1
CDR3aa: CASSFDRGQEFF
CDR3nt: TGTGCCAGCAGCTTCGACAGGGGGCAGGAGTTCTTC

v_gene: TRBV2
j_gene: TRBJ1-2
abundance: -
d_gene: -
CDR3aa: CASQEGTASPYGYTF
CDR3nt: TGTGCCAGCCAAGAGGGAACAGCCAGCCCCTATGGCTACACCTTC

v_gene: TRBV15
j_gene: TRBJ1-5
abundance: many
d_gene: -
CDR3aa: CATSRDRAGNQPQHF
CDR3nt: TGTGCCACCAGCAGAGATAGGGCAGGCAATCAGCCCCAGCATTTT

v_gene: TRBV7-9
j_gene: TRBJ2-6
abundance: few
d_gene: -
CDR3aa: CAGDGDSGANVLTF
CDR3nt: TGTGCCGGCGACGGGGACTCTGGGGCCAACGTCCTGACTTTC

v_gene: TRBV29-1
j_gene: TRBJ2-1
abundance: -
d_gene: TRBD1
CDR3aa: CSVAGTGASYNEQFF
CDR3nt: TGCAGCGTGGCTGGGACAGGGGCCTCCTACAATGAGCAGTTCTTC

v_gene: TRBV6-6
j_gene: TRBJ1-1
abundance: many
d_gene: -
CDR3aa: CASGGGRTEAFF
CDR3nt: TGTGCCAGCGGGGGAGGGAGGACTGAAGCTTTCTTT

v_gene: TRBV24-1
j_gene: TRBJ2-3
abundance: many
d_gene: -
CDR3aa: CATSDRSRGDTQYF
CDR3nt: TGTGCCACCAGTGACCGGTCCCGCGGGGATACGCAGTATTTT

v_gene: TRBV10-3
j_gene: TRBJ2-2
abundance: -
d_gene: -
CDR3aa: CAITGRPEAGELFF
CDR3nt: TGTGCCATCACCGGCAGGCCTGAGGCCGGGGAGCTGTTTTTT

v_gene: TRBV18
j_gene: TRBJ2-7
abundance: few
d_gene: TRBD2
CDR3aa: CASSSSGEPGEQYF
CDR3nt: TGTGCCAGCTCATCGAGCGGGGAGCCTGGGGAGCAGTACTTC

v_gene: TRBV7-2
j_gene: TRBJ1-6
abundance: few
d_gene: -
CDR3aa: CASSLELQLNSPLHF
CDR3nt: TGTGCCAGCAGCTTAGAGCTGCAGCTTAATTCACCCCTCCACTTT

v_gene: TRBV12-3/TRBV12-4
j_gene: TRBJ2-1
abundance: many
d_gene: -
CDR3aa: CASGVQGPLNEQFF
CDR3nt: TGTGCCAGCGGGGTACAGGGTCCCCTGAATGAGCAGTTCTTC

v_gene: TRBV9
j_gene: TRBJ1-2
abundance: many
d_gene: -
CDR3aa: CASSGNYGYTF
CDR3nt: TGTGCCAGCAGCGGAAATTATGGCTACACCTTC

v_gene: TRBV5-1
j_gene: TRBJ2-1
abundance: few
d_gene: TRBD2
CDR3aa: CASSLVPAGGKNEQFF
CDR3nt: TGCGCCAGCAGCTTGGTTCCAGCGGGGGGTAAGAATGAGCAGTTCTTC

v_gene: TRBV28
j_gene: TRBJ1-4
abundance: -
d_gene: -
CDR3aa: CASSSGTYATNEKLFF
CDR3nt: TGTGCCAGCAGTTCAGGGACGTATGCAACTAATGAAAAACTGTTTTTT

v_gene: TRBV28
j_gene: TRBJ2-7
abundance: -
d_gene: -
CDR3aa: CASQAPARLARTYEQYF
CDR3nt: TGTGCCAGCCAAGCCCCCGCGAGGCTAGCGCGAACCTACGAGCAGTACTTC

v_gene: TRBV5-1
j_gene: TRBJ1-5
abundance: many
d_gene: -
CDR3aa: CASSLDSNQPQHF
CDR3nt: TGTGCCAGCAGCTTAGACAGCAATCAGCCCCAGCATTTT

v_gene: TRBV21-1
j_gene: TRBJ2-2
abundance: -
d_gene: -
CDR3aa: CASSFPGQGKNTGELFF
CDR3nt: TGTGCCAGCAGCTTTCCGGGACAGGGGAAGAACACCGGGGAGCTGTTTTTT

v_gene: TRBV19
j_gene: TRBJ1-1
abundance: many
d_gene: -
CDR3aa: CASSSRGVKGTEAFF
CDR3nt: TGTGCCAGTAGTTCGCGAGGGGTCAAGGGGACTGAAGCTTTCTTT

v_gene: TRBV27
j_gene: TRBJ1-5
abundance: many
d_gene: -
CDR3aa: CASSLGGRQPQHF
CDR3nt: TGTGCCAGCAGTTTAGGGGGTCGCCAGCCCCAGCATTTT

v_gene: TRBV12-3/TRBV12-4
j_gene: TRBJ2-2
abundance: many
d_gene: -
CDR3aa: CASSLTANTGELFF
CDR3nt: TGTGCCAGCAGTCTGACAGCCAACACCGGGGAGCTGTTTTTT

v_gene: TRBV5-1
j_gene: TRBJ1-2
abundance: few
d_gene: -
CDR3aa: CASSPESRYYGYTF
CDR3nt: TGCGCCAGCAGCCCGGAGTCGCGATACTATGGCTACACCTTC

v_gene: TRBV21-1
j_gene: TRBJ2-7
abundance: many
d_gene: -
CDR3aa: CASSPSGLVLWSYEQYF
CDR3nt: TGTGCCAGCAGCCCGAGTGGGCTAGTTCTTTGGTCCTACGAGCAGTACTTC

v_gene: TRBV7-6
j_gene: TRBJ2-6
abundance: many
d_gene: -
CDR3aa: CASSFLDGSSGANVLTF
CDR3nt: TGTGCCAGCAGCTTCCTGGACGGAAGCTCTGGGGCCAACGTCCTGACTTTC

v_gene: TRBV5-4
j_gene: TRBJ1-1
abundance: -
d_gene: TRBD1
CDR3aa: CASGGQGETEAFF
CDR3nt: TGTGCCAGCGGGGGACAGGGGGAGACTGAAGCTTTCTTT

v_gene: TRBV27
j_gene: TRBJ1-1
abundance: few
d_gene: -
CDR3aa: CASSPWDSQNTEAFF
CDR3nt: TGTGCCAGCAGTCCATGGGACTCCCAGAACACTGAAGCTTTCTTT

v_gene: TRBV12-3/TRBV12-4
j_gene: TRBJ1-5
abundance: many
d_gene: -
CDR3aa: CASSFLGEGVQPQHF
CDR3nt: TGTGCCAGCAGTTTCTTAGGGGAGGGGGTTCAGCCCCAGCATTTT

v_gene: TRBV20-1
j_gene: TRBJ2-7
abundance: few
d_gene: -
CDR3aa: CSARASENSYEQYF
CDR3nt: TGCAGTGCTAGGGCTAGCGAAAACTCCTACGAGCAGTACTTC

v_gene: TRBV20-1
j_gene: TRBJ2-3
abundance: few
d_gene: TRBD2
CDR3aa: CSALTTSGRDTQYF
CDR3nt: TGCAGTGCTCTAACGACTAGCGGGAGGGATACGCAGTATTTT

v_gene: TRBV27
j_gene: TRBJ1-2
abundance: many
d_gene: -
CDR3aa: CASRAAANYGYTF
CDR3nt: TGTGCCAGCAGGGCCGCCGCCAACTATGGCTACACCTTC

v_gene: TRBV11-2
j_gene: TRBJ1-4
abundance: many
d_gene: -
CDR3aa: CASSLVGFGEKLFF
CDR3nt: TGTGCCAGCAGCTTAGTAGGCTTTGGTGAAAAACTGTTTTTT

v_gene: TRBV7-7
j_gene: TRBJ2-3
abundance: many
d_gene: -
CDR3aa: CASSLGGSFTDTQYF
CDR3nt: TGTGCCAGCAGCTTAGGGGGCTCATTCACAGATACGCAGTATTTT

v_gene: TRBV6-2/TRBV6-3
j_gene: TRBJ2-7
abundance: few
d_gene: TRBD2
CDR3aa: CASSSGLAGFYEQYF
CDR3nt: TGTGCCAGCAGTTCTGGACTAGCGGGATTCTACGAGCAGTACTTC

v_gene: TRBV20-1
j_gene: TRBJ2-5
abundance: many
d_gene: TRBD2
CDR3aa: CSARDPPGGQETQYF
CDR3nt: TGCAGTGCTAGAGATCCCCCGGGGGGGCAAGAGACCCAGTACTTC

v_gene: TRBV6-5
j_gene: TRBJ1-1
abundance: -
d_gene: -
CDR3aa: CASSYGSTLRTEAFF
CDR3nt: TGTGCCAGCAGTTACGGGTCGACATTGAGGACTGAAGCTTTCTTT

v_gene: TRBV29-1
j_gene: TRBJ2-1
abundance: many
d_gene: TRBD1
CDR3aa: CSVVGQGVGNEQFF
CDR3nt: TGCAGCGTTGTAGGGCAGGGGGTAGGCAATGAGCAGTTCTTC

v_gene: TRBV2
j_gene: TRBJ1-1
abundance: many
d_gene: -
CDR3aa: CASSKGFTEAFF
CDR3nt: TGTGCCAGCTCTAAAGGGTTCACTGAAGCTTTCTTT

v_gene: TRBV6-6
j_gene: TRBJ2-3
abundance: many
d_gene: TRBD2
CDR3aa: CASRQLAGGTDTQYF
CDR3nt: TGTGCCAGCAGGCAACTAGCGGGGGGCACAGATACGCAGTATTTT

v_gene: TRBV5-4
j_gene: TRBJ2-5
abundance: -
d_gene: TRBD1
CDR3aa: CASSHRTGQETQYF
CDR3nt: TGTGCCAGCAGCCATAGGACAGGTCAAGAGACCCAGTACTTC

v_gene: TRBV5-4
j_gene: TRBJ1-1
abundance: many
d_gene: TRBD1
CDR3aa: CASSLAGGVEAFF
CDR3nt: TGTGCCAGCAGCTTGGCAGGGGGCGTTGAAGCTTTCTTT

v_gene: TRBV19
j_gene: TRBJ2-1
abundance: many
d_gene: TRBD2
CDR3aa: CASMRTSGSSGHEQFF
CDR3nt: TGTGCCAGTATGAGGACTAGCGGGAGTTCGGGCCATGAGCAGTTCTTC

v_gene: TRBV20-1
j_gene: TRBJ2-1
abundance: many
d_gene: TRBD2
CDR3aa: CSARGSRWTSRYNEQFF
CDR3nt: TGCAGTGCTAGGGGCAGCCGTTGGACTAGCCGTTACAATGAGCAGTTCTTC

v_gene: TRBV11-2
j_gene: TRBJ2-1
abundance: many
d_gene: TRBD2
CDR3aa: CASSLGGGFGFSYNEQFF
CDR3nt: TGTGCCAGCAGCTTAGGGGGGGGTTTTGGCTTCTCCTACAATGAGCAGTTCTTC

v_gene: TRBV27
j_gene: TRBJ1-2
abundance: many
d_gene: -
CDR3aa: CASSLSSREGTASLPYGYTF
CDR3nt: TGTGCCAGCAGTTTATCGAGTCGGGAGGGGACGGCCTCCCTCCCCTATGGCTACACCTTC

v_gene: TRBV12-3/TRBV12-4
j_gene: TRBJ2-5
abundance: many
d_gene: -
CDR3aa: CASSAKIEQETQYF
CDR3nt: TGTGCCAGCAGTGCCAAGATAGAACAAGAGACCCAGTACTTC

v_gene: TRBV10-3
j_gene: TRBJ2-5
abundance: many
d_gene: TRBD1
CDR3aa: CAISESTGGMETQYF
CDR3nt: TGTGCCATCAGTGAGTCGACAGGGGGCATGGAGACCCAGTACTTC

v_gene: TRBV7-9
j_gene: TRBJ2-7
abundance: -
d_gene: -
CDR3aa: CASSPVLVPYEQYF
CDR3nt: TGTGCCAGCAGCCCCGTCTTGGTCCCCTACGAGCAGTACTTC

v_gene: TRBV6-1
j_gene: TRBJ1-1
abundance: few
d_gene: -
CDR3aa: CASAVNRNTEAFF
CDR3nt: TGTGCCAGCGCGGTTAACAGGAACACTGAAGCTTTCTTT

v_gene: TRBV12-3/TRBV12-4
j_gene: TRBJ1-3
abundance: few
d_gene: -
CDR3aa: CASRAGASGNTIYF
CDR3nt: TGTGCCAGCAGGGCAGGAGCGTCTGGAAACACCATATATTTT

v_gene: TRBV29-1
j_gene: TRBJ1-2
abundance: many
d_gene: -
CDR3aa: CSVRTRTNGYTF
CDR3nt: TGCAGCGTTCGAACCCGGACTAATGGCTACACCTTC

v_gene: TRBV15
j_gene: TRBJ2-3
abundance: many
d_gene: TRBD2
CDR3aa: CATSRLAASTDTQYF
CDR3nt: TGTGCCACCAGCAGACTAGCGGCTAGCACAGATACGCAGTATTTT

v_gene: TRBV3-1
j_gene: TRBJ2-1
abundance: many
d_gene: TRBD2
CDR3aa: CASRAGVYNEQFF
CDR3nt: TGTGCCAGCAGAGCGGGGGTATACAATGAGCAGTTCTTC

v_gene: TRBV20-1
j_gene: TRBJ2-7
abundance: many
d_gene: -
CDR3aa: CSAREDSYEQYF
CDR3nt: TGCAGTGCTAGGGAGGACAGCTACGAGCAGTACTTC

v_gene: TRBV6-6
j_gene: TRBJ1-3
abundance: many
d_gene: TRBD1
CDR3aa: CASSYKGGQGATGNTIYF
CDR3nt: TGTGCCAGCAGTTACAAGGGCGGACAGGGGGCAACTGGAAACACCATATATTTT

v_gene: TRBV29-1
j_gene: TRBJ1-2
abundance: few
d_gene: -
CDR3aa: CSVAGYDNYGYTF
CDR3nt: TGCAGCGTTGCCGGGTATGATAACTATGGCTACACCTTC